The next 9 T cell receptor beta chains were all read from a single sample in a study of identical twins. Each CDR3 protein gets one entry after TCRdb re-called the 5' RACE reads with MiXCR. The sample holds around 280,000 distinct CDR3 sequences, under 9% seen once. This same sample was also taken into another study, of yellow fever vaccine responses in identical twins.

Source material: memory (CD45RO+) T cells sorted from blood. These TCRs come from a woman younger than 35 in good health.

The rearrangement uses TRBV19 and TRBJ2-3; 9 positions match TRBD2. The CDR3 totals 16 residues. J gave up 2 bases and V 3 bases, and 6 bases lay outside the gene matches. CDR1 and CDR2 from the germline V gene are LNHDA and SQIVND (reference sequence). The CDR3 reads CASSIYPSGTTDTQYF. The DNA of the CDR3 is TGTGCCAGTAGTATCTATCCTAGCGGGACCACAGATACGCAGTATTTT.

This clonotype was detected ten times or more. The CDR3 is CASSQNYEQYF. For the CDR3, the DNA is TGTGCCAGCAGCCAAAACTACGAGCAGTACTTC. V is TRBV4-2 and J is TRBJ2-7; D is unresolved. This CDR3 is built from 11 residues. Germline CDR1 LGHNA, CDR2 YNFKEQ. V shed 2 bases and J shed 3 bases, with 2 bases lying between them.

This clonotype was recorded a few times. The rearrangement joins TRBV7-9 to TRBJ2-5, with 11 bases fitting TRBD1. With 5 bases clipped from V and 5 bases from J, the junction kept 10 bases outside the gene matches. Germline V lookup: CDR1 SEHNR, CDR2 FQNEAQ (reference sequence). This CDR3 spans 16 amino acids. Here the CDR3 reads CASSPLDRGLGETQYF. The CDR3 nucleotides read TGTGCCAGCAGCCCGCTGGACAGGGGGCTAGGGGAGACCCAGTACTTC.

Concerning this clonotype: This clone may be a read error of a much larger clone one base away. CDR3 sequence: CAGSKGTSGRKSEQYF. The CDR3 region has the DNA TGTGCCGGCAGCAAGGGGACTAGCGGGAGGAAGAGCGAGCAGTACTTC. J is TRBJ2-7 and V is TRBV7-8; 15 nucleotides line up with TRBD2. Germline V gene data show CDR1 as SGHVS and CDR2 as FQNEAQ. The CDR3 is 16 amino acids.

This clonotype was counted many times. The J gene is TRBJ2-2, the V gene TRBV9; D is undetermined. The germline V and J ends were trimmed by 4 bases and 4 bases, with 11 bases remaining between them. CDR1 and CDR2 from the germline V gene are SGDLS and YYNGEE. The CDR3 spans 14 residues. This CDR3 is CASSYTSPTGELFF. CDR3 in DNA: TGTGCCAGCAGCTACACAAGTCCCACCGGGGAGCTGTTTTTT.

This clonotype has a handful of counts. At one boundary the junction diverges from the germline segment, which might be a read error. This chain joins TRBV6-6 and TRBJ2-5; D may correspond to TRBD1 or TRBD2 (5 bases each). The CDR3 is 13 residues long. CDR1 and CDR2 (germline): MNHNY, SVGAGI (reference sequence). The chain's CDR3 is CASSFRDQETQYF. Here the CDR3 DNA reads TGTGCCAGCAGTTTCCGGGACCAGGAGACCCAGTACTTC.

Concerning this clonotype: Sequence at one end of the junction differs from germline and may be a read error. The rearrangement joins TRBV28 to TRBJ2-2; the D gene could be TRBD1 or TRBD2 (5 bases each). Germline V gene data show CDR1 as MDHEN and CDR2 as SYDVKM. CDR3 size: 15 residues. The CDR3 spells CASSRGDANTGEPFF. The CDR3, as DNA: TGTGCCAGCAGTAGGGGTGACGCGAACACCGGGGAGCCGTTTTTT.

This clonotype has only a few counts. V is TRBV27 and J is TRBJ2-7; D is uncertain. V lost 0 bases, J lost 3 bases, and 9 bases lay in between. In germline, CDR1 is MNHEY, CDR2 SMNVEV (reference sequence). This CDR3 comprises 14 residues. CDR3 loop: CASSLSFPYYEQYF. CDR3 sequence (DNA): TGTGCCAGCAGTTTATCTTTCCCCTACTACGAGCAGTACTTC.

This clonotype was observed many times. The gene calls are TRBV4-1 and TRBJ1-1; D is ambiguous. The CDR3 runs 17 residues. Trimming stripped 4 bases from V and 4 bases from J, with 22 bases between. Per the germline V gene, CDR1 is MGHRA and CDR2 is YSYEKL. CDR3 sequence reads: CASSPSSVSSMITEAFF. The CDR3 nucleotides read TGCGCCAGCAGCCCCAGTAGCGTCAGCTCAATGATCACTGAAGCTTTCTTT.